This note documents a single TCR beta chain sequence. Original handling: By means of reference gene primer amplification, nucleated cell counts were estimated. Profiling relied on immunoSEQ multiplex PCR, and the TCRdb table lists in-frame clones only, not all of them. V, J and clone size reflect that table, while D and trimming were determined from the DNA. The sample yields 210,000 or so clones, around 88% seen once. V lost 8 bases and J lost 1, with 14 bases in between. Germline CDR1 is MNHEY and CDR2 is SVGAGI. The CDR3 is made up of 14 amino acids. This entry comes from a study of blood T cell repertoires in COVID-19. Overall study: T cells, B-cell-depleted T cells, or PBMCs supplied cDNA or gDNA.

The specimen sequenced was peripheral blood. This TCR was sampled from a man aged 18 to 30 with active or convalescent COVID-19. The rearrangement uses TRBV6-5 and TRBJ1-1, with TRBD1 as a possible D gene (6 bases). For the CDR3, the DNA is TGTGCCAGCTGCCCACAGACAGGGAACACTGAAGCTTTCTTT. Its translation is CASCPQTGNTEAFF.